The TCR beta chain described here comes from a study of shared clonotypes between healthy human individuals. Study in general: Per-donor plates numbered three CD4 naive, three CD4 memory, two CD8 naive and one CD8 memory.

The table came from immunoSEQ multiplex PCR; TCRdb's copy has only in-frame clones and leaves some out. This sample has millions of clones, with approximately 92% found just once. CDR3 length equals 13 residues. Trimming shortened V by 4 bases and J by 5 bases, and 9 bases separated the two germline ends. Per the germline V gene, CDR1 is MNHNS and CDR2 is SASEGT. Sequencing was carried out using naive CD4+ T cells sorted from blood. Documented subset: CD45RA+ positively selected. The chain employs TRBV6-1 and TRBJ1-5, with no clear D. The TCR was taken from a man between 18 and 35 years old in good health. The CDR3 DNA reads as TGTGCCAGCAGTGGGTGGAAGGATCAGCCCCAGCATTTT. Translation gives CASSGWKDQPQHF.